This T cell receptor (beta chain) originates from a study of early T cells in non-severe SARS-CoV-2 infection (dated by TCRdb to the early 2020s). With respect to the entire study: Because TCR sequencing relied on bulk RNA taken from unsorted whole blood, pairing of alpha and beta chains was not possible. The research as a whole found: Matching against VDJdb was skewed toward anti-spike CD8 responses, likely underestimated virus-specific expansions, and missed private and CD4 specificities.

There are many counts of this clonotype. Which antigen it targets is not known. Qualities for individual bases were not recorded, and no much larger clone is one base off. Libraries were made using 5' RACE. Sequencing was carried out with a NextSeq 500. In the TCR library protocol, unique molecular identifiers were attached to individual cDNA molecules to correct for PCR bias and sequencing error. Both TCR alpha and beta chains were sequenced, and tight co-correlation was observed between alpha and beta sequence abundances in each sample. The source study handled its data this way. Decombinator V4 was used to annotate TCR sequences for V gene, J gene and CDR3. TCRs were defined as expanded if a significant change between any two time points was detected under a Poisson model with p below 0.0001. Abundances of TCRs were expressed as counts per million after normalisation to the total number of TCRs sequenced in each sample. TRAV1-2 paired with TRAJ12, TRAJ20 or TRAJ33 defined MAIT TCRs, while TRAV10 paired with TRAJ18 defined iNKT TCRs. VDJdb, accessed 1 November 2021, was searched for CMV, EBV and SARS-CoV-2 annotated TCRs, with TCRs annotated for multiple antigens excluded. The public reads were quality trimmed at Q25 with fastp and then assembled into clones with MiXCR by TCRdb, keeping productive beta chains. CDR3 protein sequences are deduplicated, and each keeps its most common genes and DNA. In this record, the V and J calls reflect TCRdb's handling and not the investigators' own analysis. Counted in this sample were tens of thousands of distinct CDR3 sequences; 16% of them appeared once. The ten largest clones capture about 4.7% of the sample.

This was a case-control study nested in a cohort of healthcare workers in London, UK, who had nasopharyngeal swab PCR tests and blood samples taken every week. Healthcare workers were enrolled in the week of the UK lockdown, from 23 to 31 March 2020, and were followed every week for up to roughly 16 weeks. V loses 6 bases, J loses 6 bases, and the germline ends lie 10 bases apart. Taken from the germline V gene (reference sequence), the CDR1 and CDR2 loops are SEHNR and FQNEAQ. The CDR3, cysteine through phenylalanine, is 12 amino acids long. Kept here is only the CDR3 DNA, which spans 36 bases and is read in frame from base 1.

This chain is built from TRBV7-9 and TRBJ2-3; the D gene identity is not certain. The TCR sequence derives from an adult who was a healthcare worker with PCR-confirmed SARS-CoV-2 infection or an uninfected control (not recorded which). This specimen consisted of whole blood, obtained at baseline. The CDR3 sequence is CASSSGVDTQYF. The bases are TGTGCCAGCAGTTCCGGTGTGGATACGCAGTATTTT.